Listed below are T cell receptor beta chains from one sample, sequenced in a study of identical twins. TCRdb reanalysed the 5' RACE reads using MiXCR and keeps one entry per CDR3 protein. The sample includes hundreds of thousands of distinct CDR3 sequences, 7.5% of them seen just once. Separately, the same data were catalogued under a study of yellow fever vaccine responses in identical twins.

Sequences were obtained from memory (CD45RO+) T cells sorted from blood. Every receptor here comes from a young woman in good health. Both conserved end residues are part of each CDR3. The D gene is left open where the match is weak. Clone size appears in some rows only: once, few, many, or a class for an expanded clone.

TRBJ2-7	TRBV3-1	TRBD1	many	TGTGCCAGCAGCCCCGTCGCGGACAGGACCTACGAGCAGTACTTC	CASSPVADRTYEQYF
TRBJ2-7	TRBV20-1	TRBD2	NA	TGCAGTGCTGAGCGGGAGGCCTCCGAGCAGTACTTC	CSAEREASEQYF
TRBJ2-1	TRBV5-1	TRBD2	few	TGCGCCAGCAGCGAGAACCCCGGGACTAGCGGGTTAGGGGAGCAGTTCTTC	CASSENPGTSGLGEQFF
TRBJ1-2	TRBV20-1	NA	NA	TGCAGTGCCGAGACGGCGTTCTATGGCTACACCTTC	CSAETAFYGYTF
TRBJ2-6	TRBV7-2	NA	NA	TGTGCCAGCAGCTTAGCCACCTCGACTGGGGCCAACGTCCTGACTTTC	CASSLATSTGANVLTF
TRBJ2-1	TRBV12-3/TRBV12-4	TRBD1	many	TGTGCCAGCAGTTTACTGGGACAGCCCCATGAGCAGTTCTTC	CASSLLGQPHEQFF
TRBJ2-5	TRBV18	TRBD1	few	TGTGCCAGCTCACCTGGGACAGGATCACAAGAGACCCAGTACTTC	CASSPGTGSQETQYF
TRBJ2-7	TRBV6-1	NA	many	TGTGCCAGCAGTAAACCGGCCTCCTACGAGCAGTACTTC	CASSKPASYEQYF
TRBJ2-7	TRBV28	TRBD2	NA	TGTGCCAGCAGTCGGACGGAACGTCGACCTAGCGGGGGGTCCTACGAGCAGTACTTC	CASSRTERRPSGGSYEQYF
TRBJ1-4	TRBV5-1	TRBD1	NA	TGCGCCAGCAGCTTGGCCGGGACAGGGGGAGAAAAACTGTTTTTT	CASSLAGTGGEKLFF
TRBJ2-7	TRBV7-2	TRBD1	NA	TGTGCCAGCAGGTTACAGGGGAGATACGAGCAGTACTTC	CASRLQGRYEQYF
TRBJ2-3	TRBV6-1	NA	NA	TGTGCCAGCAGATTCGGTGGGACAGATACGCAGTATTTT	CASRFGGTDTQYF
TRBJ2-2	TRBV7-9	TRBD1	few	TGTGCCAGCAGCCGGGGACAGACGAACACCGGGGAGCTGTTTTTT	CASSRGQTNTGELFF
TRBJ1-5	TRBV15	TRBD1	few	TGTGCCACCAGCAGAGACCCCAGGGGGCGAAGTTTCGGTCAGCCCCAGCATTTT	CATSRDPRGRSFGQPQHF
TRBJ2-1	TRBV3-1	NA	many	TGTGCCAGCAGCCAAGACCTTAGTTTTTATGAGCAGTTCTTC	CASSQDLSFYEQFF
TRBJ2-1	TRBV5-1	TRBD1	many	TGCGCCAGCAGCGGGACAGTCCTTCATGAGCAGTTCTTC	CASSGTVLHEQFF
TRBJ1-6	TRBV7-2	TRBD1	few	TGTGCCAGCAGCTTGACAGGGTCCTCCTATAATTCACCCCTCCACTTT	CASSLTGSSYNSPLHF
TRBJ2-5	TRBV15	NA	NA	TGTGCCACCAGCAGCCGTCCAGGGGAAGGGGAGACCCAGTACTTC	CATSSRPGEGETQYF
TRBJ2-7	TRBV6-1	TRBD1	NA	TGTGCCAGCAGCTTGGGACAGTCAAGCTCCTACGAGCAGTACTTC	CASSLGQSSSYEQYF
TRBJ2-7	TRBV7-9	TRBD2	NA	TGTGCCAGCAGCTTAGGGGGCCGCGGGAGCAGTTACGAGCAGTACTTC	CASSLGGRGSSYEQYF
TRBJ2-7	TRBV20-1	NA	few	TGCAGTGCAGGTGGCGGGGAATGGTACTTC	CSAGGGEWYF
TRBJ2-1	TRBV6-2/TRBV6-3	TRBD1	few	TGTGCCAGCAGTAAGCCGGGACAGCACAATGAGCAGTTCTTC	CASSKPGQHNEQFF
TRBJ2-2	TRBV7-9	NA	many	TGTGCCAGCAGCTTATTATCGTTTGCGGGGAACACCGGGGAGCTGTTTTTT	CASSLLSFAGNTGELFF
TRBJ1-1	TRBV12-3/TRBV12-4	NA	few	TGTGCCAGCAGCCCCCGGCAAAACACTGAAGCTTTCTTT	CASSPRQNTEAFF
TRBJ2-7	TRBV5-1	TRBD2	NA	TGCGCCAGCAGCAAGAGCGGGGCCTCCTACGAGCAGTACTTC	CASSKSGASYEQYF
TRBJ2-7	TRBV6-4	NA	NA	TGTGCCAGCATTCCCGGCGATGGGGGGCCCTACGAGCAGTACTTC	CASIPGDGGPYEQYF
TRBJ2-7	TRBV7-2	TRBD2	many	TGTGCCAGCAGCCGAGGACTAGCGGGAGGAGTACTCGGGTACTTC	CASSRGLAGGVLGYF
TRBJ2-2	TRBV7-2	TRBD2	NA	TGTGCCAGCAGCTTAGGGACTAGCGGGGCCGGGGAGCTGTTTTTT	CASSLGTSGAGELFF
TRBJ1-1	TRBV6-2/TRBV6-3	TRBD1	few	TGTGCCAGCAGTTACCCGACCGGGACAGCAACTATGAACACTGAAGCTTTCTTT	CASSYPTGTATMNTEAFF
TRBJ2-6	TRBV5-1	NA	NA	TGCGCCAGCAGCGACACCGGGACGGCTAGCTCTGGGGCCAACGTCCTGACTTTC	CASSDTGTASSGANVLTF
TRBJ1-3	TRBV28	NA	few	TGTGCCAGCAGTTTACTCAACCTGAACACCATATATTTT	CASSLLNLNTIYF
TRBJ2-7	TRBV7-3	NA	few	TGTGCCAGCAGCTTAAGGGCCGGGGGCTACGAGCAGTACTTC	CASSLRAGGYEQYF
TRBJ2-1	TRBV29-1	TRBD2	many	TGCAGCGTACCCAAAGAGGGTCTAGCGGCCGGTTACAATGAGCAGTTCTTC	CSVPKEGLAAGYNEQFF
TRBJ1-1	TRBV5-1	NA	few	TGCGCCAGCAGCCCGGCCGGTACGGGGGCTTTCTTT	CASSPAGTGAFF
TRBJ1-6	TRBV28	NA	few	TGTGCCAGCAGTTTATATGGGACGCAAGATTCACCCCTCCACTTT	CASSLYGTQDSPLHF
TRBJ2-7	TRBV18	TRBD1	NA	TGTGCCAGCTCACGAGACAGGGACAACGAGCAGTACTTC	CASSRDRDNEQYF
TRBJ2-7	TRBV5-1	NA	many	TGCGCCAGCAGCTTGGAGGTCCCACCCTACGAGCAGTACTTC	CASSLEVPPYEQYF
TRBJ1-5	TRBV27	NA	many	TGTGCCAGCAGTTTGGCAGGGCCTAGCAATCAGCCCCAGCATTTT	CASSLAGPSNQPQHF
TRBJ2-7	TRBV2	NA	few	TGTGCCAGCAGTGAAGTACGCGGACCTTCCTACGAGCAGTACTTC	CASSEVRGPSYEQYF
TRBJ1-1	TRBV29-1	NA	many	TGCAGCGTTGGCATCAGAGGGAACACTGAAGCTTTCTTT	CSVGIRGNTEAFF
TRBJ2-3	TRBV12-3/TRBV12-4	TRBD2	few	TGTGCCAGCAGATCGGGTTCAGGACTAGCAACAGATACGCAGTATTTT	CASRSGSGLATDTQYF
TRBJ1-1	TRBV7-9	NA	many	TGTGCCAGCAGCTCCAACTTTAAATACACTGAAGCTTTCTTT	CASSSNFKYTEAFF
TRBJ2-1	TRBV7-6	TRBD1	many	TGTGCCAGCAGCTTCCACAGGGGGCTGTCCTACAATGAGCAGTTCTTC	CASSFHRGLSYNEQFF
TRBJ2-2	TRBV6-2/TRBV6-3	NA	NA	TGTGCCAGCAAGAATACAGGGGGGGCAGGGGAGCTGTTTTTT	CASKNTGGAGELFF
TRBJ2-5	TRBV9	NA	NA	TGTGCCAGCAGCTCAAACGACTACCTAGAGACCCAGTACTTC	CASSSNDYLETQYF
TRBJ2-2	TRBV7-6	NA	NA	TGTGCCAGCAGCTTAGGGCAGTTAGACACCGGGGAGCTGTTTTTT	CASSLGQLDTGELFF
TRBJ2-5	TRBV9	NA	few	TGTGCCAGCAGCGTAGGAGTCCGGGTAGACCAAGAGACCCAGTACTTC	CASSVGVRVDQETQYF
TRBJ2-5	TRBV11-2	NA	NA	TGTGCCAGCGGACCCGGGACGGTGGGAGGAACCCAGTACTTC	CASGPGTVGGTQYF
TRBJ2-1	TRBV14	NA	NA	TGTGCCAGCAGCCTAAATCCCGGGACGAGCAGCTTCTTC	CASSLNPGTSSFF
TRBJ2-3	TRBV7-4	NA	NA	TGTGCCTCCAGCTCACTACCCCCGTCTGGTCTACTTGCCGAAGATACGCAGTATTTT	CASSSLPPSGLLAEDTQYF
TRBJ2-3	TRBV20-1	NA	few	TGCAGTGCTCCCGAGGGCACAGATACGCAGTATTTT	CSAPEGTDTQYF